Following are 16 T cell receptor beta chains from one sample sequenced in a study of T cells in Graves' hyperthyroidism and ophthalmopathy. TCR beta CDR3 region amplification was performed from RNA transcripts. When the TCR CDR3 underwent first-round RT-PCR, the HTBI primer set was used. Each CDR3 protein gets one entry after TCRdb re-called the multiplex PCR reads with MiXCR. The profile covers 750,000 to 950,000 distinct CDR3 sequences, with around 39% appearing a single time and around 9.3% taken by the ten largest. The specimen was blood. These receptors all stem from a man between 18 and 35 years old with Graves' hyperthyroidism.

This chain joins TRBV2 and TRBJ1-5, with D hard to call. The CDR3 has 12 residues. V was pared by 2 bases and J by 10 bases, with 9 bases between. Germline V gene lookup returns CDR1 SNHLY and CDR2 FYNNEI. CDR3 sequence: CASSEQGGPQHF. DNA for the CDR3: TGTGCCAGCAGTGAACAAGGAGGCCCCCAGCATTTT.

This clonotype was recorded at least ten times. The V and J genes are TRBV7-6 and TRBJ2-7; D is undetermined. The CDR3 consists of 13 residues. V dropped 4 bases and J dropped 3 bases, with 10 bases sitting between them. Germline assignment: CDR1 SGHVS and CDR2 FNYEAQ. The DNA for the CDR3 is TGTGCCAGCAGCTCCCCTATGATCTACGAGCAGTACTTC. It is translated as CASSSPMIYEQYF.

Concerning this clonotype itself: Possible read error: a much larger clone is one base away. V gene TRBV19 combines with J gene TRBJ1-1; perhaps TRBD1 as D (5 bases). The germline CDR1 and CDR2 sequences are LNHDA and SQIVND (reference sequence). This CDR3 comprises 12 residues. As DNA, the CDR3 is TGTGTCAGTAGTCTACCGGGACTGGAAGCTTTCTTT. Translating it yields CVSSLPGLEAFF.

The chain joins TRBV20-1 to TRBJ1-2; 8 nucleotides agree with TRBD1. Trimming took 5 bases from V and 6 from J; bases not matched to a gene: 8. The germline CDR1 and CDR2 sequences are DFQATT and SNEGSKA (reference sequence). The CDR3 loop spans 13 amino acids. The CDR3 nucleotides read TGCAGTGCTCGCCGGACAGGGACTGATGGCTACACCTTC. It translates to CSARRTGTDGYTF.

This clonotype was picked up many times. The chain links TRBV24-1 to TRBJ2-2; D gene uncertain. The CDR3 consists of 14 residues. V shed 5 bases and J shed 3 bases, with 9 bases lying between them. Germline CDR1 reads KGHDR; CDR2 reads SFDVKD. CDR3 amino acids: CATSVNEDTGELFF. The CDR3 DNA reads as TGTGCCACCAGTGTCAACGAGGACACCGGGGAGCTGTTTTTT.

This clonotype was found a few times. This chain connects TRBV2 to TRBJ2-6; D not resolved. Germline CDR1 is SNHLY and CDR2 is FYNNEI. Trimming pared 11 bases from V and 1 base from J, leaving 12 bases between. The CDR3 covers 14 residues. DNA of the CDR3: TGTGCCTGGAGTACTGGGTCTGGGGCCAACGTCCTGACTTTC. As protein: CAWSTGSGANVLTF.

This chain joins TRBV7-9 and TRBJ1-2, with unresolved D. The CDR3 is 14 amino acids. Germline CDR1 and CDR2: SEHNR and FQNEAQ (reference sequence). The V end lost 5 bases, the J end lost 4 bases, and 14 bases lay between the germline ends. The CDR3 DNA is TGTGCCAGCAGCGGAGCAGTGGTTAGCTATGGCTACACCTTC. This encodes CASSGAVVSYGYTF.

This clonotype was seen ten or more times. The chain joins TRBV10-3 to TRBJ2-7; 11 bases are shared with TRBD2. CDR3 length equals 13 residues. The germline V gene encodes CDR1 ENHRY and CDR2 SYGVKD. V was pared by 11 bases and J by 4 bases, with 7 bases of the junction left unmatched. CDR3 residues: CAVSGRAGYEQYF. CDR3 DNA: TGTGCCGTTAGCGGGAGGGCCGGATACGAGCAGTACTTC.

Many counts were recorded for this clonotype. The V gene is TRBV16, the J gene TRBJ2-7; 7 nucleotides align to TRBD1. Unmatched junction bases numbered 11, after V lost 0 bases and J lost 3 bases. CDR1 is KGHSY and CDR2 is FQNENV in the germline V gene. This CDR3 spans 17 amino acids. The CDR3 here is CASSQSGLNRGGYEQYF. CDR3 coding DNA: TGTGCCAGCAGCCAATCTGGGTTGAACAGGGGTGGCTACGAGCAGTACTTC.

This clonotype has ten or more counts. CDR3 sequence reads: CSAKTPSGGLGANVLTF. The CDR3 DNA is TGCAGTGCCAAAACTCCGTCAGGGGGCTTGGGGGCCAACGTCCTGACTTTC. The chain has TRBV20-1 and TRBJ2-6; 8 bases line up with TRBD1. CDR3 size: 17 residues. V lost 6 bases and J lost 4; bases outside the gene matches: 14. The V gene's germline CDR1 is DFQATT and CDR2 SNEGSKA (reference sequence).

The rearrangement joins TRBV6-1 to TRBJ2-7; TRBD1 matches 10 bases. The CDR3 is 16 residues long. Germline-derived CDR1 and CDR2 are MNHNS and SASEGT. Germline trimming cut 3 bases from V and 3 bases from J; bases unmatched to any gene: 8. The CDR3 loop is CASSDPRDRGLYEQYF. The CDR3 DNA follows: TGTGCCAGCAGTGACCCTCGGGACAGGGGACTCTACGAGCAGTACTTC.

This clonotype came up many times. The CDR3 protein is CSVDSGTSTQETQYF. The CDR3 DNA reads as TGCAGCGTTGACTCCGGGACTAGCACCCAAGAGACCCAGTACTTC. J is TRBJ2-5 and V is TRBV29-1, with TRBD2 matching over 9 bases. The CDR3 is 15 residues long. Losses at the gene ends were 3 bases for V and 1 base for J; bases not matched to a gene: 6. The V gene's germline CDR1 is SQVTM and CDR2 ANQGSEA.

The rearrangement links TRBV5-8 to TRBJ2-7; D is undetermined. Germline loops: CDR1 SGHTS, CDR2 YDEGEE. The CDR3 consists of 16 residues. V lost 4 bases and J lost 0, with 17 bases in between. CDR3 sequence (DNA): TGTGCCAGCAGCCTGCACGGAAACAGTCCCTCCTACGAGCAGTACTTC. Translated, it gives CASSLHGNSPSYEQYF. Drawing the rest from reference TRBV5-8 and TRBJ2-7, the complete variable domain is EAGVTQSPTHLIKTRGQQATLRCSPISGHTSVYWYQQALGLGLQFLLWYDEGEERNRGNFPPRFSGRQFPNYSSELNVNALELEDSALYLCASSLHGNSPSYEQYFGPGTRLTVT.

V gene TRBV5-1 combines with J gene TRBJ2-7; a weak D match, TRBD1 (5 bases). The CDR3 runs 17 residues. Looked up from germline, CDR1 is SGHRS and CDR2 is YFSETQ. Trimming cost V 1 base and J 6 bases, with 23 bases left between them. CDR3 residues: CASSLSGRTSTETEQYF. The CDR3 DNA reads TGCGCCAGCAGCTTGTCGGGTCGGACATCCACAGAAACCGAGCAGTACTTC.

The chain is built from TRBV12-3 or TRBV12-4 and TRBJ2-7; D not resolved. The V and J ends lost 3 bases and 1 base respectively, with 16 bases between them. There are 16 residues in the CDR3. CDR3 sequence: CASSFSPLGFSYEQYF. In nucleotides, the CDR3 is TGTGCCAGCAGTTTCTCCCCGTTGGGCTTTTCCTACGAGCAGTACTTC.

V is TRBV20-1 and J is TRBJ2-5; 11 bases fit TRBD2. The CDR3 covers 14 residues. Germline values: CDR1 DFQATT, CDR2 SNEGSKA (reference sequence). The V and J ends lost 3 bases and 5 bases, in that order; junction bases with no gene match: 5. CDR3 coding DNA: TGCAGTGCTAGCAGACTAGCGGGGATGGAGACCCAGTACTTC. Its translation: CSASRLAGMETQYF.